The 18 T cell receptor beta chains in this list originate from one sample, sequenced in a study of CXCR3-negative and CXCR3-positive naive CD8 T cells. Preparation of TRB cDNA libraries relied on 5' RACE carrying UMI labels. TCRdb re-analyzed the 5' RACE reads; it lists each CDR3 protein once, without DNA. Listed are about 62,000 distinct CDR3 sequences; about 4.6% falls within the top ten. Sequencing was done on a sample of naive CXCR3- CD8+ T cells from blood. The subset: CD45RO-CCR7+CD27+CD95- naive CD8+ T cells lacking CXCR3 (TNR3-). These receptor sequences come from a human donor in good health. Some clones in this sample may be carry-over from other donors' samples.

The V gene is TRBV19, the J gene TRBJ1-1; with no DNA, the TCRdb D assignment of TRBD1 cannot be verified. This CDR3 region has 14 residues. Germline V gene data show CDR1 as LNHDA and CDR2 as SQIVND (reference sequence). CDR3 sequence reads: CASMPDMKYTEAFF.

The CDR3 reads CASSTTEVDTQYF. The chain joins TRBV25-1 to TRBJ2-3; as DNA is missing, the TRBD2 call by TCRdb cannot be tested. Germline V gene data show CDR1 as MGHDK and CDR2 as SYGVNS. The CDR3 contains 13 residues.

The chain employs TRBV27 and TRBJ1-2; TCRdb selects TRBD1, and the lack of DNA leaves this call unchecked. Germline-derived CDR1 and CDR2 are MNHEY and SMNVEV (reference sequence). The length of the CDR3 is 15 residues. The CDR3 sequence is CASSLGTGLLYGYTF.

CDR3 amino acids: CASSITQGGNQPQHF. This chain links TRBV19 with TRBJ1-5; the TCRdb call, TRBD1, lacks DNA for checking. Germline V lookup: CDR1 LNHDA, CDR2 SQIVND (reference sequence). The CDR3 totals 15 residues.

The CDR3 here is CASSFQDTDTQYF. V and J are TRBV5-1 and TRBJ2-3. CDR3 length: 13 amino acids. Germline CDR1 SGHRS, CDR2 YFSETQ.

The CDR3 loop is CASSLAGGLGEAFF. V is TRBV5-1 and J is TRBJ1-1; TCRdb's D gene call, TRBD1, goes unchecked for lack of DNA. The CDR3 extends over 14 amino acids. The V gene's germline CDR1 is SGHRS and CDR2 YFSETQ.

The rearrangement links TRBV7-2 to TRBJ1-1; with no DNA, the TCRdb D assignment of TRBD1 cannot be verified. Germline V gives CDR1 SGHTA, CDR2 FQGNSA. The CDR3 totals 15 residues. CDR3: CASSLADSGGTEAFF. The full variable domain, its missing parts supplied by reference TRBV7-2 and TRBJ1-1, is GAGVSQSPSNKVTEKGKDVELRCDPISGHTALYWYRQSLGQGLEFLIYFQGNSAPDKSGLPSDRFSAERTGGSVSTLTIQRTQQEDSAVYLCASSLADSGGTEAFFGQGTRLTVV.

This chain links TRBV7-3 with TRBJ2-6; lacking DNA, the TRBD1 call made by TCRdb goes unchecked. This CDR3 has 17 residues. The germline CDR1 and CDR2 sequences are SGHTA and FQGTGA. The CDR3 sequence: CASSLGTFSSGANVLTF.

The J gene is TRBJ2-3, the V gene TRBV28; TCRdb proposes TRBD2, but this gene call is untestable without DNA. CDR1 and CDR2 (germline): MDHEN, SYDVKM. This CDR3 is 16 amino acids long. The chain's CDR3 is CASSPSGGAWTDTQYF.

The J gene is TRBJ2-1, the V gene TRBV4-2; TCRdb gives TRBD1 as the D gene, but with no DNA this cannot be confirmed. CDR1 LGHNA and CDR2 YNFKEQ come from the germline V gene. The CDR3 totals 16 residues. The CDR3 spells CASSPGTGGGYNEQFF.

The V call is TRBV28, the J call TRBJ2-2. The CDR3 runs 15 residues. Germline CDR1 reads MDHEN; CDR2 reads SYDVKM. Here the CDR3 reads CASSRRYSNTGELFF.

This chain uses TRBV29-1 with TRBJ2-1; TCRdb indicates TRBD1, and absent DNA this call remains unverified. Per the germline V gene, CDR1 is SQVTM and CDR2 is ANQGSEA. This CDR3 comprises 15 residues. This chain's CDR3 is CSVEYITGQYNEQFF.

The V gene is TRBV7-9, the J gene TRBJ2-2. This CDR3 has 14 residues. CDR1 is SEHNR, CDR2 FQNEAQ, per germline (reference sequence). CDR3 amino acids: CAIKGVANTGELFF.

The genes are TRBV29-1 and TRBJ2-7; TCRdb picks TRBD2, but there is no DNA to check that call. The CDR3 runs to 12 residues. Germline CDR1 SQVTM, CDR2 ANQGSEA. CDR3 in amino acids: CSGRLGAYEQYF.

The gene calls are TRBV14 and TRBJ2-1. Germline V lookup: CDR1 SGHDN, CDR2 FVKESK. The CDR3 consists of 14 residues. CDR3: CASSQDDLGNEQFF.

V and J are TRBV13 and TRBJ2-2; TCRdb selects TRBD1, and the lack of DNA leaves this call unchecked. Looked up from germline, CDR1 is PRHDT and CDR2 is FYEKMQ (reference sequence). The CDR3 is 15 residues long. This CDR3 is CASSGRTENTGELFF.

V gene TRBV27 combines with J gene TRBJ2-1; without DNA, the TCRdb call of TRBD1 cannot be checked. The CDR3 spans 17 residues. The germline CDR1 and CDR2 sequences are MNHEY and SMNVEV (reference sequence). The CDR3 spells CASSVPAMGKDYNEQFF.

The chain uses TRBV28 and TRBJ2-5; TCRdb's D call, TRBD2, is unchecked because there is no DNA. This CDR3 region has 15 residues. Per the germline V gene, CDR1 is MDHEN and CDR2 is SYDVKM. CDR3 amino acids: CASSLRRGDWETQYF.